This is a list of T cell receptor beta chains from one sample in a study of blood T cells in healthy people across ages. From the 5' RACE reads, TCRdb called clonotypes with MiXCR, one entry per CDR3 protein. The sample yields about 930,000 distinct CDR3 sequences, almost 30% seen once. The same data also contributed to another study, on T cells of mothers and their children.

The sample was blood. These receptors all come from a woman in her 40s in good health. CDR3s include the opening cysteine and the closing phenylalanine or tryptophan. The D gene is left open where the match is weak. Clone size is given for some rows only: seen once, a few or many times, or a class if the clone is expanded.

CDR3	DNA	size	V	J	D
CTPTQGDGEAFF	TGCACACCCACTCAGGGTGATGGTGAAGCTTTCTTT	once	TRBV20-1	TRBJ1-1	-
CASSTKGQGYEQYF	TGTGCCAGCAGCACGAAGGGACAGGGCTACGAGCAGTACTTC	-	TRBV7-9	TRBJ2-7	TRBD1
CASSSVSGGAYNEQYF	TGTGCCAGCAGCTCGGTTAGCGGGGGGGCTTACAATGAGCAGTACTTC	-	TRBV13	TRBJ2-7	TRBD2
CASSGGTGGGEQFF	TGTGCCAGCAGTGGGGGGACAGGGGGAGGTGAGCAGTTCTTC	-	TRBV27	TRBJ2-1	TRBD1
CASSPKVVNEQFF	TGTGCCAGCAGCCCAAAGGTCGTCAATGAGCAGTTCTTC	few	TRBV5-5	TRBJ2-1	-
CASVLNGGAFADTQYF	TGTGCCAGCGTGTTAAACGGGGGGGCCTTCGCAGATACGCAGTATTTT	few	TRBV9	TRBJ2-3	TRBD2
CASEDPGTHNGYTF	TGTGCCAGCGAGGATCCGGGGACACACAATGGCTACACCTTC	many	TRBV12-3/TRBV12-4	TRBJ1-2	-
CRAKDAYKQYF	TGCAGGGCTAAAGACGCGTACAAGCAGTACTTC	-	TRBV20-1	TRBJ2-5	-
CASSLQAGSRAYEQYF	TGTGCCAGCAGCCTCCAAGCTGGGTCGCGGGCCTACGAGCAGTACTTC	many	TRBV7-2	TRBJ2-7	-
CASSQDIEGGIRNEQFF	TGCGCCAGCAGCCAAGATATCGAGGGGGGCATAAGGAATGAGCAGTTCTTC	many	TRBV4-1	TRBJ2-1	-
CASRSLRGYEQYF	TGTGCCAGCCGCTCGCTTCGGGGCTACGAGCAGTACTTC	-	TRBV7-3	TRBJ2-7	-
CASRSQDSNQPQHF	TGTGCCAGCAGGAGCCAGGATAGCAATCAGCCCCAGCATTTT	few	TRBV25-1	TRBJ1-5	-
CASSEVVGTGNTEAFF	TGTGCCAGCAGTGAAGTGGTCGGGACAGGGAACACTGAAGCTTTCTTT	few	TRBV6-1	TRBJ1-1	TRBD1
CASSYSPVINTEAFF	TGTGCCAGCAGTTACTCCCCAGTAATAAACACTGAAGCTTTCTTT	-	TRBV6-5	TRBJ1-1	-
CATKGQGAGNEQFF	TGTGCCACTAAGGGACAGGGGGCTGGCAATGAGCAGTTCTTC	-	TRBV15	TRBJ2-1	TRBD1
CSAGHGGGYNEQFF	TGCAGCGCCGGTCACGGGGGCGGCTACAATGAGCAGTTCTTC	-	TRBV29-1	TRBJ2-1	-
CASSQVGLAADTEAFF	TGCGCCAGCAGCCAAGTAGGACTCGCGGCGGACACTGAAGCTTTCTTT	-	TRBV4-1	TRBJ1-1	-
CASSSTENYGYTF	TGTGCCAGCAGCAGTACGGAGAACTATGGCTACACCTTC	many	TRBV3-1	TRBJ1-2	-
CASSSGGHLVRTEAFF	TGTGCCAGCAGCTCAGGGGGACATCTGGTTAGGACTGAAGCTTTCTTT	-	TRBV7-9	TRBJ1-1	TRBD1
CASSDRIPKNIQYF	TGTGCCAGCAGTGATAGGATCCCCAAAAACATTCAGTACTTC	-	TRBV28	TRBJ2-4	-
CASSLGFLDTQYF	TGCGCCAGCAGCTTGGGGTTTTTAGATACGCAGTATTTT	-	TRBV5-1	TRBJ2-3	-
CASSRSSGGAYNEQFF	TGTGCCAGTAGCCGATCTAGCGGGGGGGCCTACAATGAGCAGTTCTTC	few	TRBV12-3/TRBV12-4	TRBJ2-1	TRBD2
CASSRGTVYNEQFF	TGTGCCAGCAGCCGTGGGACAGTCTACAATGAGCAGTTCTTC	many	TRBV11-2	TRBJ2-1	TRBD1
CASSVDRVSGDTQYF	TGTGCCAGCAGCGTAGACAGGGTTTCGGGAGATACGCAGTATTTT	many	TRBV9	TRBJ2-3	-
CASSFSFWLAGGSSGANVLTF	TGTGCCAGCAGTTTTTCGTTTTGGCTAGCGGGGGGAAGCTCTGGGGCCAACGTCCTGACTTTC	-	TRBV12-3/TRBV12-4	TRBJ2-6	TRBD2
CASSLRQGNTGELFF	TGTGCCAGCAGCTTACGACAGGGGAACACCGGGGAGCTGTTTTTT	many	TRBV7-2	TRBJ2-2	TRBD1
CASKDEPANEQFF	TGTGCCAGCAAGGACGAGCCGGCAAATGAGCAGTTCTTC	few	TRBV2	TRBJ2-1	-
CASSLGDRGVQPQHF	TGTGCCAGCAGCTTAGGAGACAGGGGGGTTCAGCCCCAGCATTTT	-	TRBV7-8	TRBJ1-5	TRBD1
CSAPQREPEDTQYF	TGCAGTGCCCCGCAGCGGGAGCCTGAAGATACGCAGTATTTT	-	TRBV20-1	TRBJ2-3	TRBD2
CASSGLLNYEQYF	TGTGCCAGCAGTGGACTTCTCAACTACGAGCAGTACTTC	few	TRBV25-1	TRBJ2-7	-
CASSFDRGTTHEQYF	TGTGCCAGCAGTTTCGACAGGGGGACCACCCACGAGCAGTACTTC	few	TRBV27	TRBJ2-7	TRBD1
CAISESGTGTLNEQFF	TGTGCCATCAGTGAGTCGGGGACAGGGACCTTGAATGAGCAGTTCTTC	few	TRBV10-3	TRBJ2-1	TRBD1
CATSKRDSYYGYTF	TGTGCCACCAGCAAAAGGGACAGCTACTATGGCTACACCTTC	many	TRBV15	TRBJ1-2	TRBD1
CASSLLGEVTGSPLHF	TGTGCCAGCAGTCTGCTGGGGGAGGTAACGGGATCACCCCTCCACTTT	few	TRBV3-1	TRBJ1-6	-
CASSLSSQNEQFF	TGTGCCAGCAGTTTAAGTTCCCAGAATGAGCAGTTCTTC	few	TRBV27	TRBJ2-1	-
CASSQRQGARNTEAFF	TGTGCCAGCAGTCAAAGACAGGGGGCCAGGAACACTGAAGCTTTCTTT	-	TRBV6-2/TRBV6-3	TRBJ1-1	TRBD1
CASSKLGGPKASTDTQYF	TGTGCCAGCAGCAAACTGGGCGGCCCGAAGGCTAGCACAGATACGCAGTATTTT	few	TRBV21-1	TRBJ2-3	-
CASSPIRDASYEQYF	TGTGCCAGCTCACCCATTCGGGACGCTTCCTACGAGCAGTACTTC	-	TRBV18	TRBJ2-7	-
CASSVSGFSGANVLTF	TGTGCCAGCAGCGTGTCAGGGTTCTCTGGGGCCAACGTCCTGACTTTC	-	TRBV7-8	TRBJ2-6	-
CASKSPGGSEAFF	TGTGCCAGCAAGAGTCCCGGGGGATCTGAAGCTTTCTTT	few	TRBV28	TRBJ1-1	-
CASSQGGMGEQFF	TGTGCCAGCAGCCAAGGGGGTATGGGTGAGCAGTTCTTC	many	TRBV3-1	TRBJ2-1	-
CASSLGTVTEKLFF	TGTGCCAGCAGCTTAGGGACAGTCACTGAAAAACTGTTTTTT	many	TRBV11-2	TRBJ1-4	-
CASSLGEGVRAEAFF	TGTGCCAGCAGCTTAGGAGAGGGGGTACGGGCTGAAGCTTTCTTT	-	TRBV13	TRBJ1-1	-
CASSVGLNYNEQFF	TGTGCCAGCAGTGTCGGGTTAAACTACAATGAGCAGTTCTTC	many	TRBV25-1	TRBJ2-1	-
CASSTRMVEPEAFF	TGCGCCAGCAGCACCCGGATGGTAGAGCCTGAAGCTTTCTTT	few	TRBV4-1	TRBJ1-1	-
CASSLAASGFNYGYTF	TGTGCCAGCAGCTTAGCGGCAAGCGGCTTCAACTATGGCTACACCTTC	few	TRBV7-9	TRBJ1-2	-
CASSLEAALSNQPQHF	TGTGCCAGCAGCTTAGAGGCAGCCCTCAGCAATCAGCCCCAGCATTTT	-	TRBV7-6	TRBJ1-5	-
CASSPGQLPSYEQYF	TGCGCCAGCAGCCCGGGACAGCTCCCCTCCTACGAGCAGTACTTC	many	TRBV5-1	TRBJ2-7	TRBD1
CASNPTCGEQFF	TGTGCCAGCAACCCAACTTGCGGTGAGCAGTTCTTC	-	TRBV5-5	TRBJ2-1	-
CASSQEVNYGYTF	TGTGCCAGCAGCCAAGAGGTTAACTATGGCTACACCTTC	many	TRBV3-1	TRBJ1-2	-
CASSEGQTGNQPQHF	TGTGCCAGCAGTGAGGGACAGACGGGCAATCAGCCCCAGCATTTT	-	TRBV6-1	TRBJ1-5	TRBD1
CASSLEAGESTDTQYF	TGTGCCAGCAGCTTAGAAGCGGGGGAAAGCACAGATACGCAGTATTTT	many	TRBV7-6	TRBJ2-3	TRBD2
CSARQGNEQYF	TGCAGTGCAAGACAGGGCAACGAGCAGTACTTC	many	TRBV20-1	TRBJ2-7	TRBD1
CASSLFTRGVDTQYF	TGCGCCAGCAGCTTGTTTACCCGGGGAGTAGATACGCAGTATTTT	-	TRBV5-1	TRBJ2-3	-
CASRTGEQYF	TGTGCCAGCAGAACTGGGGAGCAGTACTTC	-	TRBV9	TRBJ2-7	-